This entry describes one TCR beta chain. The V end was cut by 7 bases, the J end by 2 bases, with 14 bases between. CDR3 size: 13 residues. The germline gives CDR1 SQVTM, CDR2 ANQGSEA. This sample was taken from a study of control samples from healthy donors and cancer patients. Measured with immunoSEQ multiplex PCR; TCRdb has only the in-frame clones, and not every one. The sample lists fewer than 25,000 clones, more than 75% occurring once. The TCR comes from a woman in her sixties with head and neck cancer. The sequenced sample was PBMCs. This chain links TRBV29-1 with TRBJ1-1; unclear D gene. The CDR3 bases are TGCAGCGCGGGGTTCGGGTATAACACTGAAGCTTTCTTT. This codes for CSAGFGYNTEAFF.